This T cell receptor beta chain was recovered during a study of blood T cell repertoires in COVID-19. Trimming cost V 8 bases and J 8 bases, with 15 bases left between them. Germline loops: CDR1 SEHNR, CDR2 FQNEAQ (reference sequence). The CDR3 contains 13 residues. In the authors' workflow: The authors estimated nucleated cell counts from reference gene primer amplification. The data were produced by immunoSEQ multiplex PCR, yet TCRdb's version contains in-frame clones alone and is incomplete. V and J calls and clone size follow that table, whereas D and trimming were derived from the DNA. The table lists 150,000 to 200,000 clones, roughly four fifths of them singletons.

The clonotype originates from a man aged 55-75 years with active or convalescent COVID-19. V usage is TRBV7-9 and J usage is TRBJ1-4; D gene unclear. Sequencing was carried out using peripheral blood. Written as DNA, the CDR3 is TGTGCCAGCGCGGGGTCCCTTAGAGAAAAACTGTTTTTT. As protein: CASAGSLREKLFF.